This TCR beta chain was recovered during a study of T cell changes during pregnancy in multiple sclerosis. TCRdb's table, derived via immunoSEQ multiplex PCR, lists solely in-frame clones and lacks some. The profile shows more than 80,000 clones, under 95% of them singletons. Germline CDR1 is SGHAT and CDR2 is FQNNGV. This CDR3 is 15 amino acids long. J was trimmed by 8 bases and V by 7 bases; bases with no gene match: 12. The input for sequencing was peripheral blood, taken in the first trimester of pregnancy. This sequence joins TRBV11-2 and TRBJ2-1, with 9 bases that match TRBD2. The TCR was taken from a female donor with multiple sclerosis, enrolled in a pregnancy study. The CDR3 here is CASTPGVAGADEQFF. The CDR3 DNA sequence: TGTGCCAGCACCCCGGGAGTAGCGGGAGCGGATGAGCAGTTCTTC.